Detailed here is one T cell receptor beta chain. Its antigen is not known. TCRdb's table, derived via immunoSEQ multiplex PCR, lists solely in-frame clones and lacks some. This table has about 310,000 clones, roughly 85% appearing once. The CDR3 runs to 15 residues. The ends were cut back, 2 bases at V and 2 bases at J, with 12 bases in the middle. Germline CDR1 and CDR2: MNHNS and SASEGT. This entry is derived from a study of cytotoxic CD8 clonotypes in ibrutinib-treated CLL. Study-level information: Partial responses numbered about 24 and complete responses 2; after a median about 6 years, roughly 15 stayed remitted and approximately 12 progressed.

Study-wide findings and caveats: There were few public clonotypes, and on treatment they contracted or stayed stable. Clonality went up at the time of ibrutinib response, stayed stable in sustained remission, and later dropped back toward its baseline level at progression.

J is TRBJ1-1 and V is TRBV6-1; no firm D call. The sample consisted of PBMCs, taken before ibrutinib treatment. The receptor's source is a human donor with chronic lymphocytic leukemia. CDR3 bases: TGTGCCAGCAGTGAATTCGGCAGGCCTAACACTGAAGCTTTCTTT. This encodes CASSEFGRPNTEAFF.